This TCR beta chain was identified during a study of lymphopenia after photon versus proton radiotherapy. Findings and caveats of the study: Photon-treated patients lost naive T cells and TCR diversity; proton-treated stayed stable.

CDR3 length: 13 amino acids. The ends were cut back, 6 bases at V and 4 bases at J, with 12 bases in the middle. Germline CDR1 MNHEY, CDR2 SVGAGI. Comment on this clone: Its target is unknown.

Profiled with immunoSEQ multiplex PCR; TCRdb holds only in-frame clones, not every one. Among some 16,000 clones listed, about 88% were seen once. The origin of this receptor is a woman aged 60-75 years with cholangiocarcinoma. Some clones in this sample may be carry-over from other donors' samples. This sequence joins TRBV6-5 and TRBJ1-2; tentative D call: TRBD1 (5 bases). Sequenced here: peripheral blood, sampled from a patient treated with proton-based radiotherapy. CDR3: CASSPQGRYGYTF. In DNA, the CDR3 is TGTGCCAGCAGCCCCCAGGGTCGCTATGGCTACACCTTC.